This T cell receptor beta chain was observed in a study of CD8 T cells in Susac syndrome. Study-wide results and caveats: Acknowledgment was made by the study that its TCR sequencing and HLA analysis involved a relatively small number of individuals.

The T cells that were sequenced for TCR beta were CD8+ and CD4+ cells from blood. TEMRA cells were enriched by FACS, while CD8+ and CD4+ T cells were obtained through a negative isolation that was performed magnetically. As to this clonotype: Its target is unknown.

The CDR3 has 16 amino acids. CDR1 and CDR2 from the germline V gene are SGHRS and YFSETQ. J gave up 4 bases and V 0 bases, and 3 bases lay outside the gene matches. Random hexamers were used to reverse transcribe about 0.45 to 1 ug of RNA. immunoSEQ multiplex PCR amplified TCR beta CDR3 across 54 Vbeta, 13 Jbeta. TCRdb re-derived calls from the immunoSEQ multiplex PCR reads in MiXCR, one entry per CDR3 protein. The sample carries 120,000 or so distinct CDR3 sequences, about 96% recorded once. This TCR derives from a human donor in good health. The sample comprised CD4+ T cells from PBMCs. The chain joins TRBV5-1 to TRBJ2-1; TRBD2 agrees at 11 bases. CDR3: CASSLAGTSGYNEQFF. The CDR3 DNA reads as TGCGCCAGCAGCTTGGCGGGGACTAGCGGATACAATGAGCAGTTCTTC.